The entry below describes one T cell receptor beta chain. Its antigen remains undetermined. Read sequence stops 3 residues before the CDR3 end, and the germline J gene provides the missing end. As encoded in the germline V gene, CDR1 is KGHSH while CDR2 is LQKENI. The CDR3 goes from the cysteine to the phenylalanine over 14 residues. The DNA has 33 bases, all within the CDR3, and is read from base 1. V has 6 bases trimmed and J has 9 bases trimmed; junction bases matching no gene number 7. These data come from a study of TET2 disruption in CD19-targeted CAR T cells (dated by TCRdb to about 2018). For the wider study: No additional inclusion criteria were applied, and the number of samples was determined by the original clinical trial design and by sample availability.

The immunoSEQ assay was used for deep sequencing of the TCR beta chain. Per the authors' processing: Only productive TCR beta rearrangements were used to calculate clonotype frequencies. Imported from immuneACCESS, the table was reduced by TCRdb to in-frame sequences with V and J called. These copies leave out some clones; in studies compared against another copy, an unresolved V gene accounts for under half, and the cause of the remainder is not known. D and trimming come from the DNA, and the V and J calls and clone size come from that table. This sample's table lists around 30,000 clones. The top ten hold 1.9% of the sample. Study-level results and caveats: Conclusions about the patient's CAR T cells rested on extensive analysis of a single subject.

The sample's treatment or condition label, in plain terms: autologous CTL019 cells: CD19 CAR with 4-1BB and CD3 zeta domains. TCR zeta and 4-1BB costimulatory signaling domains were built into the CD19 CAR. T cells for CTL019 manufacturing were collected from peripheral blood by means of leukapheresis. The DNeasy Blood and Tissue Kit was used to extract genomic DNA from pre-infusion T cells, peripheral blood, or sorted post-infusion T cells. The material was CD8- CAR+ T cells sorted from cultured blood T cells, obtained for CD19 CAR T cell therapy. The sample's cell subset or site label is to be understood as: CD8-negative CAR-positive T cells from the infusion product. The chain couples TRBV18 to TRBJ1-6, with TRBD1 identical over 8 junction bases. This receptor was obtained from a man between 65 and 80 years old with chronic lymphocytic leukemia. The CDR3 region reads CASSPGTGPSPLHF. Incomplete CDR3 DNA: TGTGCCAGCTCGCCCGGGACAGGTCCTTCACCC.